A selection of T cell receptor beta chains follows, all from one sample in a study of blood T cell repertoires in COVID-19. Measured with immunoSEQ multiplex PCR; TCRdb has only the in-frame clones, and not every one. The data show about 200,000 clones, 70% to 90% seen once. The sample was PBMCs or T cells enriched from blood (not recorded which). These receptors all come from a woman in her thirties or forties with acute COVID-19. Both conserved end residues are part of each CDR3. A D gene is named only where the DNA matches it firmly. Clone size is not always given. Where it is, it says once, few, many or a class for expanded clones.

abundance	v_gene	j_gene	d_gene	CDR3aa	CDR3nt
NA	TRBV13	TRBJ2-7	TRBD1	CASSSGQRFSYEQYF	TGTGCCAGCAGCTCGGGACAGCGGTTTTCCTACGAGCAGTACTTC
NA	TRBV28	TRBJ2-5	TRBD2	CASSGGRGLGETQYF	TGTGCCAGCAGTGGCGGGAGGGGATTGGGAGAGACCCAGTACTTC
NA	TRBV12-3/TRBV12-4	TRBJ1-2	NA	CASSYQVYGYTF	TGTGCCAGCAGTTACCAGGTTTATGGCTACACCTTC
NA	TRBV6-1	TRBJ2-7	TRBD1	CASSEPGTGIHEQYF	TGTGCCAGCAGTGAGCCCGGGACAGGTATCCACGAGCAGTACTTC
NA	TRBV7-2	TRBJ1-1	NA	CASSLGGATEAFF	TGTGCCAGCAGCTTAGGCGGGGCCACTGAAGCTTTCTTT
once	TRBV5-4	TRBJ2-2	TRBD1	CASSTDRAASGELFF	TGTGCCAGCAGCACGGACAGGGCAGCCTCCGGGGAGCTGTTTTTT
NA	TRBV28	TRBJ2-1	TRBD1	CASTIMDRPQSPLFF	TGTGCCAGCACCATAATGGACAGGCCCCAGAGTCCTCTGTTCTTC
NA	TRBV5-1	TRBJ1-2	TRBD1	CASSLEGGQGYGYTF	TGCGCCAGCAGCTTGGAAGGGGGCCAGGGGTATGGCTACACCTTC
NA	TRBV2	TRBJ2-7	TRBD2	CASSVGTSSYEQYF	TGTGCCAGCAGTGTTGGGACTAGCTCGTACGAGCAGTACTTC
NA	TRBV7-2	TRBJ1-2	NA	CASSYKQGHGYTF	TGTGCCAGCAGCTACAAACAGGGCCATGGCTACACCTTC
NA	TRBV19	TRBJ2-1	TRBD1	CASSIDSGGNEQFF	TGTGCCAGTAGTATAGATTCAGGGGGCAATGAGCAGTTCTTC
NA	TRBV7-9	TRBJ2-1	TRBD2	CASSLLAGAINEQFF	TGTGCCAGCAGCCTCTTAGCGGGAGCGATCAATGAGCAGTTCTTC
NA	TRBV11-2	TRBJ2-7	NA	CASSLGGQRITAYEQYF	TGTGCCAGCAGCTTAGGCGGGCAGAGAATCACCGCCTACGAGCAGTACTTC
NA	TRBV7-8	TRBJ2-7	TRBD1	CASSRGQARWGEQYF	TGTGCCAGCAGCCGCGGACAGGCCCGGTGGGGCGAGCAGTACTTC
once	TRBV30	TRBJ1-2	NA	CAWSVGGYGYTF	TGTGCCTGGAGTGTGGGAGGGTACGGCTACACCTTC
once	TRBV12-3/TRBV12-4	TRBJ1-2	NA	CASSSQFYGYTF	TGTGCCAGCAGTTCGCAGTTCTATGGCTACACCTTC
NA	TRBV19	TRBJ2-5	TRBD2	CASSRGGGGNQETQYF	TGTGCCAGTAGTAGAGGAGGCGGGGGGAACCAAGAGACCCAGTACTTC
NA	TRBV6-1	TRBJ2-5	TRBD2	CASSEVGLAGNQETQYF	TGTGCCAGCAGTGAAGTTGGACTAGCGGGGAACCAAGAGACCCAGTACTTC